Each of the 19 T cell receptor beta chains below was sequenced from the same sample in a study of regulatory T cells in long-lasting Graves disease. Indicated time point: newly diagnosed GD, antithyroid drugs for less than 3 months. Construction of the TCR library relied on RNA isolated from PBMCs. Arm-PCR of CDR3 regions with iRepertoire HTBI primers generated TCR beta libraries. TCRdb processed the multiplex PCR reads anew with MiXCR; each CDR3 protein has one entry. The sample shows hundreds of thousands of distinct CDR3 sequences, approximately 16% of them seen only once. A further study also used this sample, focusing on T cells in Graves' hyperthyroidism and ophthalmopathy.

The specimen comprised peripheral blood mononuclear cells (PBMCs), sampled at new diagnosis, from a patient treated with antithyroid drugs. These receptors originate from a man aged 18-30 years with Graves disease.

This clonotype has at least ten counts. The V and J genes are TRBV20-1 and TRBJ1-1, with 8 bases lining up with TRBD1. Trimming cost V 4 bases and J 1 base; bases outside gene matches: 5. CDR3 size: 14 residues. CDR1 and CDR2 (germline): DFQATT, SNEGSKA (reference sequence). The CDR3 loop reads CSAKKGQANTEAFF. The CDR3 nucleotides are TGCAGTGCTAAGAAGGGACAGGCGAACACTGAAGCTTTCTTT.

The J gene is TRBJ1-1, the V gene TRBV4-1; 9 bases are a match to TRBD1. CDR1 and CDR2 from the germline V gene are MGHRA and YSYEKL. The CDR3 extends over 17 amino acids. The V and J ends lost 1 base and 3 bases, in that order; junction bases with no gene match: 9. This CDR3 reads CASSQVMTGGRDTEAFF. For the CDR3, the DNA is TGCGCCAGCAGCCAAGTTATGACAGGGGGTAGGGACACTGAAGCTTTCTTT.

This clonotype occurred many times. The gene calls are TRBV7-9 and TRBJ2-1, with D tentatively TRBD1 or TRBD2 (5 bases each). V was shortened by 5 bases and J by 2 bases, with 19 bases between the two germline ends. Per germline, CDR1 SEHNR and CDR2 FQNEAQ (reference sequence). The CDR3 has 17 amino acids. CDR3 region: CASSPPGGTGAYNEQFF. The CDR3 DNA is TGTGCCAGCAGCCCCCCCGGTGGGACCGGGGCCTACAATGAGCAGTTCTTC. The full variable domain, in which reference TRBV7-9 and TRBJ2-1 provide the parts outside the CDR3, is DTGVSQNPRHKITKRGQNVTFRCDPISEHNRLYWYRQTLGQGPEFLTYFQNEAQLEKSRLLSDRFSAERPKGSFSTLEIQRTEQGDSAMYLCASSPPGGTGAYNEQFFGPGTRLTVL.

The sample holds many counts of this clonotype. This chain connects TRBV27 to TRBJ2-1; D might be TRBD1 or TRBD2, each matching 5 bases. Trimming removed 5 bases at V and 2 bases at J, with 13 bases between. Germline CDR1 reads MNHEY; CDR2 reads SMNVEV (reference sequence). This CDR3 contains 15 residues. In nucleotides, the CDR3 is TGTGCCAGCAGTCCTGGGGGACCCCCCTACAATGAGCAGTTCTTC. This encodes CASSPGGPPYNEQFF.

The J gene is TRBJ2-1, the V gene TRBV20-1; D might be TRBD2 (6 bases). V was trimmed by 0 bases and J by 2 bases, leaving 11 bases between them. In germline, CDR1 is DFQATT, CDR2 SNEGSKA (reference sequence). CDR3 length equals 15 residues. CDR3 sequence reads: CSARDSAGAYNEQFF. Written as DNA, the CDR3 is TGCAGTGCTAGAGATTCAGCGGGTGCCTACAATGAGCAGTTCTTC.

This clonotype was seen ten or more times. V and J are TRBV13 and TRBJ2-7; no definite D call. This CDR3 region has 15 residues. CDR1 and CDR2 (germline): PRHDT, FYEKMQ (reference sequence). Trimming stripped 5 bases from V and 0 bases from J, with 14 bases between. CDR3 region: CASSQKGQASYEQYF. The CDR3 coding sequence is TGTGCCAGCAGCCAGAAGGGCCAGGCCTCCTACGAGCAGTACTTC.

This clonotype was observed many times. In DNA form, the CDR3 reads TGTGCCAGCAGCTCGATACGTCGGACCCCCACGGGCGGGGAGCTGTTTTTT. Residues: CASSSIRRTPTGGELFF. The chain couples TRBV11-2 to TRBJ2-2; D is uncertain. V lost 4 bases and J lost 7, with 22 bases in between. Per the germline V gene, CDR1 is SGHAT and CDR2 is FQNNGV. The CDR3 runs 17 residues. Full variable domain (missing parts from reference TRBV11-2 and TRBJ2-2): EAGVAQSPRYKIIEKRQSVAFWCNPISGHATLYWYQQILGQGPKLLIQFQNNGVVDDSQLPKDRFSAERLKGVDSTLKIQPAKLEDSAVYLCASSSIRRTPTGGELFFGEGSRLTVL.

The V and J genes are TRBV5-1 and TRBJ2-3; 7 bases line up with TRBD1. This CDR3 comprises 14 residues. Germline CDR1 and CDR2: SGHRS and YFSETQ. J lost 2 bases, V lost 8 bases, and 8 bases had no gene match. The CDR3 sequence is CASCPGQATDTQYF. The CDR3 DNA reads TGCGCCAGTTGCCCCGGACAGGCCACAGATACGCAGTATTTT.

The rearrangement joins TRBV29-1 to TRBJ2-3; a weak D match, TRBD1 (5 bases). The CDR3 consists of 14 residues. Germline V CDR1 and CDR2: SQVTM, ANQGSEA. Trimming left V 0 bases short and J 2 bases short, with 9 bases between. CDR3 protein: CSVEDRVATDTQYF. DNA of the CDR3: TGCAGCGTTGAAGACAGGGTAGCCACAGATACGCAGTATTTT.

This clonotype was picked up a small number of times. The rearrangement links TRBV20-1 to TRBJ2-1; 12 bases agree with TRBD2. The CDR3 contains 14 residues. The J segment lost 9 bases and the V segment lost 6 bases, leaving 9 bases of the junction unmatched. Germline CDR1 and CDR2: DFQATT and SNEGSKA (reference sequence). The CDR3 region is CSAFTSGRSSEQFF. CDR3 in DNA: TGCAGTGCGTTCACTAGCGGGAGGTCTAGTGAGCAGTTCTTC.

In its sample, this clonotype was seen a few times. The chain is built from TRBV20-1 and TRBJ2-5, with D possibly called TRBD1 or TRBD2 (5 bases each). The V gene lost 6 bases and the J gene lost 5 bases, with 19 bases spanning the gap. Germline V gives CDR1 DFQATT, CDR2 SNEGSKA (reference sequence). The length of the CDR3 is 14 residues. This CDR3 is CSAGVLRGGETQYF. The CDR3 DNA is TGCAGTGCGGGTGTACTAAGGGGCGGGGAGACCCAGTACTTC.

This clonotype rates as medium-sized. This chain connects TRBV20-1 to TRBJ2-1, with 9 bases aligning to TRBD2. Losses at the gene ends were 6 bases for V and 6 bases for J; bases not matched to a gene: 9. The germline V gene encodes CDR1 DFQATT and CDR2 SNEGSKA (reference sequence). CDR3 length equals 14 residues. The DNA for the CDR3 is TGCAGTGCCAGGGCCGGGACTAGCCCCAATGAGCAGTTCTTC. Protein sequence: CSARAGTSPNEQFF.

The sample holds a few counts of this clonotype. The V call is TRBV9, the J call TRBJ2-3; no reliable D call. The CDR3 has 13 residues. The germline V gene has CDR1 SGDLS and CDR2 YYNGEE. Deletions cut 1 base from V and 3 bases from J, with 6 bases between. CDR3 sequence reads: CASSVFETDTQYF. The CDR3, as DNA: TGTGCCAGCAGCGTATTCGAAACAGATACGCAGTATTTT.

This clonotype was detected a few times. The rearrangement joins TRBV9 to TRBJ1-4, with D tentatively TRBD1 (6 bases). CDR1 SGDLS and CDR2 YYNGEE come from the germline V gene. Trimming removed 4 bases from V and 7 bases from J, with 20 bases in between. This CDR3 spans 16 amino acids. The CDR3 here is CASSTGEGVQAEKLFF. The CDR3 DNA reads TGTGCCAGCAGCACCGGAGAGGGGGTTCAGGCTGAAAAACTGTTTTTT.

This clonotype appeared many times. The V and J genes are TRBV29-1 and TRBJ2-7; D is possibly TRBD1 (5 bases). Germline lookup yields CDR1 SQVTM and CDR2 ANQGSEA. The CDR3 has 11 amino acids. V shed 4 bases and J shed 3 bases, with 7 bases lying between them. In nucleotides, the CDR3 is TGCAGCGTTGGGACAAGCTACGAGCAGTACTTC. It yields the protein CSVGTSYEQYF.

The rearrangement joins TRBV7-3 to TRBJ2-2; TRBD1 matches 7 bases. The germline CDR1 and CDR2 sequences are SGHTA and FQGTGA. This CDR3 spans 14 amino acids. Trimming took 5 bases from V and 5 from J; bases not matched to a gene: 5. The CDR3 region has the DNA TGTGCCAGCAGCCCAACAGGGGTTACCGGGGAGCTGTTTTTT. It yields the protein CASSPTGVTGELFF. Combining the CDR3 with reference TRBV7-3 and TRBJ2-2 gives the whole variable domain GAGVSQTPSNKVTEKGKYVELRCDPISGHTALYWYRQSLGQGPEFLIYFQGTGAADDSGLPNDRFFAVRPEGSVSTLKIQRTERGDSAVYLCASSPTGVTGELFFGEGSRLTVL.

The rearrangement joins TRBV6-5 to TRBJ2-7, with unresolved D. The V and J ends lost 0 bases and 4 bases respectively, with 7 bases between them. CDR1 is MNHEY, CDR2 SVGAGI, per germline. The CDR3 spans 13 residues. CDR3 amino acids: CASSYSMGYEQYF. In DNA form, the CDR3 reads TGTGCCAGCAGTTACTCGATGGGTTACGAGCAGTACTTC.

Ten or more counts support this clonotype. The V and J genes are TRBV12-3 or TRBV12-4 and TRBJ1-5, with TRBD1 as a possible D gene (5 bases). The V end lost 7 bases, the J end lost 7 bases, and 14 bases lay between the germline ends. There are 13 residues in the CDR3. CDR3 nucleotide sequence: TGTGCCAGCACAACTGGGGGGGAACAGCCCCAGCATTTT. As protein: CASTTGGEQPQHF.

This chain joins TRBV20-1 and TRBJ1-5; TRBD1 aligns across 9 bases. The CDR3 runs 16 residues. J gave up 6 bases and V 0 bases, and 9 bases lay outside the gene matches. Germline values: CDR1 DFQATT, CDR2 SNEGSKA (reference sequence). CDR3: CSARDMGTGFGQPQHF. CDR3 in DNA: TGCAGTGCTAGAGATATGGGGACAGGGTTCGGTCAGCCCCAGCATTTT.